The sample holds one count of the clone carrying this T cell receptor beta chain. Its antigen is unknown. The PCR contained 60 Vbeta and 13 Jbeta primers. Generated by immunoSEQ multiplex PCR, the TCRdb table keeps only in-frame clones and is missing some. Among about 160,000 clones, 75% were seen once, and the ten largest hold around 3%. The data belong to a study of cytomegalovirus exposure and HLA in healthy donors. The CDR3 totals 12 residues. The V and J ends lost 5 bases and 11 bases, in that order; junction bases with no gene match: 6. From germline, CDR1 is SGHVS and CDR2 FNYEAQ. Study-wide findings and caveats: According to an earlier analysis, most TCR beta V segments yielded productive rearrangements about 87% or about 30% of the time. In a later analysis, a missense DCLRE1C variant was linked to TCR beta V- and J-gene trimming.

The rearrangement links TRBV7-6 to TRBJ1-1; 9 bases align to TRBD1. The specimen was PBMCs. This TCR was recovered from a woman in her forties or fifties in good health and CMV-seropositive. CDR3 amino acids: CASSPGQGNAFF. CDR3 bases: TGTGCCAGCAGCCCCGGACAGGGGAATGCTTTCTTT. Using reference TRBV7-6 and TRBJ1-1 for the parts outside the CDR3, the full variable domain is GAGVSQSPRYKVTKRGQDVALRCDPISGHVSLYWYRQALGQGPEFLTYFNYEAQQDKSGLPNDRFSAERPEGSISTLTIQRTEQRDSAMYRCASSPGQGNAFFGQGTRLTVV.